This T cell receptor (beta chain) was observed in a study of cytomegalovirus exposure and HLA in healthy donors. Study at large: Clustering assigned 81% of the approximately 400 genotyped donors to the Caucasian-associated ancestry cluster.

About this clone: What it binds is not known.

This CDR3 spans 16 amino acids. Germline loops: CDR1 MNHNY, CDR2 SVGAGI (reference sequence). The V end lost 0 bases, the J end lost 2 bases, and 14 bases lay between the germline ends. It was with 60 Vbeta and 13 Jbeta primers that the PCR ran. Only in-frame clones appear in the TCRdb table, and some are missing; sequencing was by immunoSEQ multiplex PCR. The data contain 210,000 or so clones, over 70% of them singletons. Broader study findings: Across donors, presence/absence analyses took sequencing depth to be roughly uniform.

The sequence derives from a woman aged 60-75 years in good health and CMV-seropositive. Sequencing input: PBMCs. The chain is built from TRBV6-6 and TRBJ2-7, with D maybe TRBD2 (6 bases). In DNA, the CDR3 is TGTGCCAGCAGTTACTCGGGGGGTGCCCCTACCTACGAGCAGTACTTC. Its protein is CASSYSGGAPTYEQYF.